The text below deals with one T cell receptor beta chain. Antigen specificity is unknown. The ends lost 0 bases at V and 8 bases at J; junction bases unmatched: 4. CDR3 size: 15 residues. Germline CDR1 reads LNHDA; CDR2 reads SQIVND (reference sequence). Repertoires were generated with immunoSEQ multiplex PCR, while TCRdb's copy carries only in-frame clones and drops some. Here the sample spans 73,000 or so clones, more than 60% being singletons. In the ViraFEST assay, antigen-specific CD4+ clonotypes were identified by expansion after peptide-pool stimulation. Isolation of CD4+ T cells took place after ten to eleven days of culture. Nucleocapsid antibody tests were negative, and the vaccine recipients had no prior SARS-CoV-2 infection. The sample belongs to a study of vaccination effects on CD4 cells after COVID-19. Overall study results and limits: By a late point after vaccination, infection- and vaccine-induced clones had shrunk markedly through clonal contraction.

This sample comprised CD4+ T cells from PBMCs cultured with SARS-CoV-2 spike peptides, obtained before COVID-19 vaccination. The receptor was isolated from a human donor who received a COVID-19 vaccine. V is TRBV19 and J is TRBJ1-4; 9 bases line up with TRBD1. CDR3 nucleotide sequence: TGTGCCAGTAGTATAGAAAGGACAGGGGCCGAAAAACTGTTTTTT. Translation gives CASSIERTGAEKLFF.